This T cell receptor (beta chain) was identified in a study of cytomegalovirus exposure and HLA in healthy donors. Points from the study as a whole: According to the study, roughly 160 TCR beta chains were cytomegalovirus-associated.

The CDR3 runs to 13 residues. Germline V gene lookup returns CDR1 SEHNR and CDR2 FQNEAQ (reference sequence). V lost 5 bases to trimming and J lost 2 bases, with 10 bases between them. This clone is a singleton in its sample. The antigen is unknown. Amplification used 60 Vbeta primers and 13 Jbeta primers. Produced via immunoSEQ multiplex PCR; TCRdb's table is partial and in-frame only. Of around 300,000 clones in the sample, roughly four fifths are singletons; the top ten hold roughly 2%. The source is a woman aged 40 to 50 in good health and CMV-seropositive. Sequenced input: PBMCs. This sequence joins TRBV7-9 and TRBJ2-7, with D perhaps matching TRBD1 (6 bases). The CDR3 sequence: CASSAGQTYEQYF. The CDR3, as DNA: TGTGCCAGCAGCGCCGGACAGACCTACGAGCAGTACTTC.